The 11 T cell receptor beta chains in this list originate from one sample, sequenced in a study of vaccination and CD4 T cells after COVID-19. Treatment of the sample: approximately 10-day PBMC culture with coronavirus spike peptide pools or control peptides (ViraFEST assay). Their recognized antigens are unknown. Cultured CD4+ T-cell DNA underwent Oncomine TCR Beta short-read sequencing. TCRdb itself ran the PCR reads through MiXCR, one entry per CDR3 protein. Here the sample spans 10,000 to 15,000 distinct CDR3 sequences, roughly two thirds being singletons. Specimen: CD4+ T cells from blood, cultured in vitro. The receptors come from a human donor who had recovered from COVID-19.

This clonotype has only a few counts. The CDR3: CASSIAGRGQPQHF. CDR3 bases: TGTGCCAGTAGTATAGCGGGGAGGGGCCAGCCCCAGCATTTT. This chain links TRBV19 with TRBJ1-5; a possible D gene is TRBD1 (5 bases). V shed 1 base and J shed 7 bases, with 11 bases lying between them. Germline V gene lookup returns CDR1 LNHDA and CDR2 SQIVND (reference sequence). This CDR3 has 14 residues.

This CDR3 is CATHSSGGRNQPQHF. In DNA, the CDR3 is TGTGCCACACACTCTTCGGGGGGCCGGAATCAGCCCCAGCATTTT. The rearrangement joins TRBV6-2 or TRBV6-3 to TRBJ1-5; D might be TRBD1 (6 bases). The CDR3 contains 15 residues. With 10 bases removed from V and 4 bases from J, the gap between germline ends came to 20 bases. Germline V gene data show CDR1 as MNHEY and CDR2 as SVGEGT.

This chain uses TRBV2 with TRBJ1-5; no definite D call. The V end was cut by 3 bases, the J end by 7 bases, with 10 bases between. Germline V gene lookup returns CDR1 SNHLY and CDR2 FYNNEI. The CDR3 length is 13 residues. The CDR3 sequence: CASSEGLEQPQHF. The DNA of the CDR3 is TGTGCCAGCAGTGAGGGTTTAGAACAGCCCCAGCATTTT.

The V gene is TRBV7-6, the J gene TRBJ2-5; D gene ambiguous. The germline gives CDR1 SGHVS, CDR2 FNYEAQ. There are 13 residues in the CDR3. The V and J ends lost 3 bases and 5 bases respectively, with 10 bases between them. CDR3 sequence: CASSFGLRETQYF. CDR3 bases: TGTGCCAGCAGCTTTGGGCTCCGGGAGACCCAGTACTTC.

CDR3 DNA: TGCAGTGCTAGGGGGCGAGGCTTAGGGGACGAGCAGTACTTC. Translation: CSARGRGLGDEQYF. The chain is built from TRBV20-1 and TRBJ2-7; D possibly corresponds to TRBD1 (5 bases). The germline V gene encodes CDR1 DFQATT and CDR2 SNEGSKA (reference sequence). V gave up 3 bases and J gave up 5 bases, with 17 bases separating them. The CDR3 has 14 residues.

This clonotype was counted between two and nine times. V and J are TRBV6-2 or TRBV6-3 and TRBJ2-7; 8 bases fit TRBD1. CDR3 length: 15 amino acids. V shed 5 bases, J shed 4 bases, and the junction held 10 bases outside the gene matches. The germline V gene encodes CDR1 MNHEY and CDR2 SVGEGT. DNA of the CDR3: TGTGCCAGCAGTCGTCTCGGGCAGGGGGCGTACGAGCAGTACTTC. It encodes CASSRLGQGAYEQYF.

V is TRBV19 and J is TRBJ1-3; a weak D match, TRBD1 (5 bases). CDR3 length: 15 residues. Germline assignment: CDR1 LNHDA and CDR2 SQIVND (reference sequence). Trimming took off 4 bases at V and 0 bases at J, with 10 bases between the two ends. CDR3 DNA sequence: TGTGCCAGTAGTACATCAGGGAACTCTGGAAACACCATATATTTT. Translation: CASSTSGNSGNTIYF. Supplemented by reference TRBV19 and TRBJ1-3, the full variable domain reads DGGITQSPKYLFRKEGQNVTLSCEQNLNHDAMYWYRQDPGQGLRLIYYSQIVNDFQKGDIAEGYSVSREKKESFPLTVTSAQKNPTAFYLCASSTSGNSGNTIYFGEGSWLTVV.

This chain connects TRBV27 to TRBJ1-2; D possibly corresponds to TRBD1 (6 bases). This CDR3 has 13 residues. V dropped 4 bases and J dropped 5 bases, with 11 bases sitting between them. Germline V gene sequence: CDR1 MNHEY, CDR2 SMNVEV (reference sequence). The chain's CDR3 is CASSSPQGYGYTF. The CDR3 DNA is TGTGCCAGCAGTTCCCCCCAGGGGTATGGCTACACCTTC.

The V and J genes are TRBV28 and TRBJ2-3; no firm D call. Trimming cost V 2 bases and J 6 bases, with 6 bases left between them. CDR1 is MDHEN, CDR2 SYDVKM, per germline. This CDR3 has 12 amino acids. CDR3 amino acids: CASSLLRDTQYF. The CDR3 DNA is TGTGCCAGCAGTTTACTCCGGGATACGCAGTATTTT.

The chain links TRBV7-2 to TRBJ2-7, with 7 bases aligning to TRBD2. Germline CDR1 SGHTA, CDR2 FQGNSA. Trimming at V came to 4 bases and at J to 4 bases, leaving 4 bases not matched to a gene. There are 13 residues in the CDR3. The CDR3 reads CASSSSSGYEQYF. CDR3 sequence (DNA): TGTGCCAGCAGCTCCTCTAGCGGATACGAGCAGTACTTC.

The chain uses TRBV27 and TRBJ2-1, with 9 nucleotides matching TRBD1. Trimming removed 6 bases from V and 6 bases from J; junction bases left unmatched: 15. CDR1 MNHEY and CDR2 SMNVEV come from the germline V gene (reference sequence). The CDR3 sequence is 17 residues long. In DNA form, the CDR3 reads TGTGCCAGCAGACGCCTATCCCGGGACAGGGTTGGCAATGAGCAGTTCTTC. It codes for CASRRLSRDRVGNEQFF.